One sample yielded the 6 T cell receptor beta chains listed below, sequenced in a study of blood T cell repertoires in COVID-19. Libraries were prepared by immunoSEQ multiplex PCR; TCRdb keeps only in-frame clonotypes and omits some of them. The data show about 210,000 clones, with 81% seen just once and approximately 9% held by the top ten. Sequencing used PBMCs or T cells enriched from blood (not recorded which). Every receptor here comes from a woman aged 45-60 years with acute COVID-19.

This sequence joins TRBV3-1 (or the pseudogene TRBV3-2) and TRBJ1-1; D may be TRBD1 (6 bases). From germline, CDR1 is LGHDT and CDR2 YNNKEL (reference sequence). Trimming removed 2 bases from V and 1 base from J, with 14 bases in between. This CDR3 contains 16 residues. CDR3 DNA: TGTGCCAGCAGCCAAAAGGGGACAAAAGGGAACACTGAAGCTTTCTTT. Protein sequence: CASSQKGTKGNTEAFF.

The rearrangement uses TRBV28 and TRBJ2-3, with 7 bases that match TRBD2. Germline V gene lookup returns CDR1 MDHEN and CDR2 SYDVKM. Trimming cost V 2 bases and J 3 bases; bases outside gene matches: 8. This CDR3 has 16 residues. The CDR3 bases are TGTGCCAGCAGTTTAACGGGCGGGGGATGGACAGATACGCAGTATTTT. This translates into CASSLTGGGWTDTQYF.

The genes are TRBV5-1 and TRBJ2-5; D is possibly TRBD1 (5 bases). Trimming removed 5 bases at V and 4 bases at J, with 12 bases between. Per the germline V gene, CDR1 is SGHRS and CDR2 is YFSETQ. The CDR3 contains 13 residues. The CDR3 DNA reads as TGCGCCAGCAGAGAAACAAGGGGAGAGACCCAGTACTTC. This translates into CASRETRGETQYF.

The sample holds one count of this clone. This chain connects TRBV27 to TRBJ1-1, with a possible D match to TRBD1 (5 bases). V gave up 1 base and J gave up 0 bases, with 9 bases separating them. Germline lookup yields CDR1 MNHEY and CDR2 SMNVEV (reference sequence). This CDR3 spans 15 amino acids. DNA of the CDR3: TGTGCCAGCAGTTTATGGCGACAGATGAACACTGAAGCTTTCTTT. Amino acids: CASSLWRQMNTEAFF.

This chain links TRBV7-2 with TRBJ2-1; weak D call: TRBD1 (6 bases). V was clipped by 5 bases and J by 11 bases, with 25 bases between them. This CDR3 is built from 16 residues. Germline CDR1 SGHTA, CDR2 FQGNSA. The CDR3 is CASSLNSARATGQQFF. The CDR3 coding sequence is TGTGCCAGCAGCCTCAATAGTGCCCGCGCGACAGGACAGCAGTTCTTC.

This chain uses TRBV5-1 with TRBJ2-5; 7 bases align to TRBD1. This CDR3 is built from 15 residues. Germline-derived CDR1 and CDR2 are SGHRS and YFSETQ. V lost 2 bases and J lost 2; bases outside the gene matches: 6. The chain's CDR3 is CASSFSGTAQETQYF. CDR3 sequence (DNA): TGCGCCAGCAGCTTTTCAGGGACAGCTCAAGAGACCCAGTACTTC.